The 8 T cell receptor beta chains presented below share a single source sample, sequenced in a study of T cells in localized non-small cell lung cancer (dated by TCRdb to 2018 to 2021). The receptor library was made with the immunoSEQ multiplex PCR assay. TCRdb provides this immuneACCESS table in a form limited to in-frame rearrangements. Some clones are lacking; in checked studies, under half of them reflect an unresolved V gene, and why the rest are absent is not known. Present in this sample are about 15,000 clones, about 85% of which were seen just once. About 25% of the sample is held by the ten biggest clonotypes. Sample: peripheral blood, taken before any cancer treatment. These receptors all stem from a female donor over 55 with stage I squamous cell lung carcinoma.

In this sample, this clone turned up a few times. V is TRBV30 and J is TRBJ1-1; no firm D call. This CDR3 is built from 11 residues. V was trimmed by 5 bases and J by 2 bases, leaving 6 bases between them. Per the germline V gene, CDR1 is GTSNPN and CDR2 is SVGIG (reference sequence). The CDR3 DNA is TGTGCCTGGGAAAGAAACACTGAAGCTTTCTTT. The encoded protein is CAWERNTEAFF.

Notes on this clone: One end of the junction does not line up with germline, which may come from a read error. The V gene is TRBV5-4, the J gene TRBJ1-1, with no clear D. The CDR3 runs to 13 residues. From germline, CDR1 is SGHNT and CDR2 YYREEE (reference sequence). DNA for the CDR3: TGCGCCAGCAGCCAATCTCGCCAGAGCGGAGCTTTCTTT. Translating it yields CASSQSRQSGAFF. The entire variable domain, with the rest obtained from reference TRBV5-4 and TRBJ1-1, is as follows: ETGVTQSPTHLIKTRGQQVTLRCSSQSGHNTVSWYQQALGQGPQFIFQYYREEENGRGNFPPRFSGLQFPNYSSELNVNALELDDSALYLCASSQSRQSGAFFGQGTRLTVV.

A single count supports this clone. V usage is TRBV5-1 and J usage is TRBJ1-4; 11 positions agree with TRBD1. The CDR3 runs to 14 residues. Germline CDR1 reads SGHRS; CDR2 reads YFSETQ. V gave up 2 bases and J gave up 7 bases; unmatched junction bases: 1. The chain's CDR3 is CASSLGTGGEKLFF. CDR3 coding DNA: TGCGCCAGCAGCTTAGGGACAGGGGGTGAAAAACTGTTTTTT.

The CDR3, as DNA: TGTGCCAGCAGCCAAGAATTGGGACAGGGGGCGCGAGGGGCTGGCTACACCTTC. Translation: CASSQELGQGARGAGYTF. The J gene is TRBJ1-2, the V gene TRBV4-2, with 12 bases aligning to TRBD1. V was pared by 0 bases and J by 7 bases, with 12 bases of the junction left unmatched. This CDR3 comprises 18 residues. Germline-derived CDR1 and CDR2 are LGHNA and YNFKEQ.

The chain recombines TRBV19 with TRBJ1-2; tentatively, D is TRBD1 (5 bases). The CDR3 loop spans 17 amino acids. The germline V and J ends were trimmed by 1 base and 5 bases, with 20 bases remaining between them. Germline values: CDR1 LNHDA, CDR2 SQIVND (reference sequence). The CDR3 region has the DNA TGTGCCAGTAGTATAGGCGACAGCCTGTTCGACAGATATGGCTACACCTTC. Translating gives CASSIGDSLFDRYGYTF.

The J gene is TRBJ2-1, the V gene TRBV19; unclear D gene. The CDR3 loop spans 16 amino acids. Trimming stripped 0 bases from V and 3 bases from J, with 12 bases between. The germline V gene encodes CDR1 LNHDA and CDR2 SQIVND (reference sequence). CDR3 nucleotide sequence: TGTGCCAGTAGTATAGAGGGGTCAGAATTCTACAATGAGCAGTTCTTC. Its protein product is CASSIEGSEFYNEQFF.

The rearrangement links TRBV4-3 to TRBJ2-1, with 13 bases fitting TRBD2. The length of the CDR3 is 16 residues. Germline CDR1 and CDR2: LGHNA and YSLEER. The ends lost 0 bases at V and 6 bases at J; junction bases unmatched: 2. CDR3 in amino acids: CASSQEGTSGINEQFF. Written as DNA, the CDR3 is TGCGCCAGCAGCCAAGAAGGGACTAGCGGGATCAATGAGCAGTTCTTC.

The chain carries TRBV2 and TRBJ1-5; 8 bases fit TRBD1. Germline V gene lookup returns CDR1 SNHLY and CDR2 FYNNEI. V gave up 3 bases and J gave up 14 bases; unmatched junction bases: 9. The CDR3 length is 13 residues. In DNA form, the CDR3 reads TGTGCCAGCAGTGATACAGGGGGTGTCCCCAAGCATTTT. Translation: CASSDTGGVPKHF.